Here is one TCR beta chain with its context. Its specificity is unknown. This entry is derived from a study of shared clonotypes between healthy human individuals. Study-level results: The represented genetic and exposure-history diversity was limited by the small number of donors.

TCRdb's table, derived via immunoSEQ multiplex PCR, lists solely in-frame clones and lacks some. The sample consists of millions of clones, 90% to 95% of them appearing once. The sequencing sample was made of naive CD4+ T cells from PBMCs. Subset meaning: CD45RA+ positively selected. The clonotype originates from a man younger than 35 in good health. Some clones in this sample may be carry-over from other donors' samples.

The CDR3 coding sequence is TGTGCCAGCAAGCGCGGACATAGCACAGATACGCAGTATTTT. Translating gives CASKRGHSTDTQYF. J is TRBJ2-3 and V is TRBV6-5; a possible D gene is TRBD1 (5 bases). The germline CDR1 and CDR2 sequences are MNHEY and SVGAGI. This CDR3 has 14 residues. Trimming stripped 7 bases from V and 0 bases from J, with 11 bases between.